This T cell receptor beta chain was found in a study of OX40 agonist ivuxolimab in advanced cancers. Study-level background: Ivuxolimab was a fully human IgG2 agonistic monoclonal antibody targeting the costimulatory receptor OX40 (CD134). Intravenous ivuxolimab was administered to patients every 2 weeks at six dose levels: 0.01, 0.1, 0.3, 1.5, 3 and 10 mg/kg. Among the 50 to 55 dose-escalation patients, 19 had hepatocellular carcinoma, 15 melanoma, 9 renal cell carcinoma and 9 head and neck cancer. In the dose-escalation cohort, 75% to 85% of patients were male, and the mean age was roughly 60 years with a range of roughly 20 to 79. Prior anti-PD-1, anti-PD-L1 or anti-CTLA-4 therapy was permitted, and about two fifths of dose-escalation patients had received checkpoint inhibitors. Three dose-escalation patients achieved partial responses, one with hepatocellular carcinoma and two with cutaneous melanoma. The purpose of peripheral TCRbeta sequencing was to test whether ivuxolimab changed TCR sequence diversity and led to clonal T-cell expansion. The paper reports the monotherapy dose-escalation portion (N of about 50 patients) of the phase I ivuxolimab trial. Study-level results and caveats: At doses of 0.1 to 3.0 mg/kg, clonal expansion of both CD4+ and CD8+ T cells in blood was seen between baseline and week 6. In the 0.1-3.0 mg/kg groups, partial responders were among the patients with the lowest normalized peripheral clonal expansion, particularly in CD8+ T cells. Antigen specificity was not determined for the clonally expanded peripheral T cells. After ivuxolimab, more expanded clones were found on average in CD8+ T cells than in CD4+ T cells. Low levels of normalized T-cell clonal expansion were also seen in some patients who did not respond.

To sequence the TCRbeta CDR3 region, genomic DNA was isolated from the sorted cells. The immunoSEQ Assay was used for sequencing of TCRbeta CDR3 regions. TCRdb took this table from immuneACCESS and kept in-frame rearrangements with V and J called. Such tables lack part of the clones; where checked against another copy, unresolved V genes explain under half of the gap, and the rest is unexplained. The sample data list around 46,000 clones, and around 89% of these were observed just once. The top ten clonotypes cover roughly 30% of the sample. V loses 4 bases, J loses 1 base, and the germline ends lie 16 bases apart. The CDR3 spans 16 residues, from the cysteine through the phenylalanine. Kept here is only the CDR3 DNA, which spans 48 bases and is read in frame from base 1. According to the germline V gene (reference sequence), CDR1 reads WNHNN and CDR2 reads SYGVQD. Patients with a history of autoimmune disease or receiving systemic immunosuppression were excluded from the trial. Peripheral blood for TCR sequencing was collected from all dose cohorts at baseline, on cycle 4 day 1, and on cycle 7 day 1. The samples were taken from a phase I, first-in-human, multicenter, open-label dose-escalation trial of ivuxolimab. Adults with locally advanced or metastatic head and neck squamous cell, hepatocellular, melanoma or renal cell carcinoma were enrolled in the trial. Before TCR sequencing, CD4+ T cells and CD8+ T cells from peripheral blood were sorted into separate populations.

Of note for this clone: The antigen it binds to is not known. Base-call qualities are not available, and no considerably larger clone is one nucleotide away.

The chain employs TRBV10-1 and TRBJ2-5; the D gene cannot be resolved reliably. The source is an adult with an advanced solid tumor such as melanoma, head and neck, liver or kidney cancer. Sequenced material: CD4+ or CD8+ T cells sorted from blood, taken in a trial of the OX40 agonist ivuxolimab. The DNA sequence is given as TGCGCCAGCAGTGGTATATATGAGAGGAGCCAAGAGACCCAGTACTTC. Translated, it reads CASSGIYERSQETQYF.